Sequencing of this TCR beta chain was carried out in a study of beta chain features in type 1 diabetes. Study in general: Summed over all samples, the examined sorted cells came to roughly 110 million. Study-wide results and limits: Moderate but significant shortening of TCRB CDR3s was recorded in all four CD4+ subsets from Type 1 diabetes patients. Possible PCR preference for shorter templates applied equally to patients and controls.

Expressed TCRB transcripts were sequenced because the isolated RNA had all been reverse transcribed beforehand. About 3.6 million reads was the average for naive, central memory and regulatory T cell samples. Repertoires were generated with immunoSEQ multiplex PCR, while TCRdb's copy carries only in-frame clones and drops some. The sample contains about 250,000 clones, roughly 13% of which appear only once. The germline V and J ends were trimmed by 1 base and 4 bases, with 11 bases remaining between them. Germline V lookup: CDR1 SGHVS, CDR2 FQNEAQ. The CDR3 is 14 residues long. As for this clone: Its specificity is unknown.

Sequencing was done on a sample of naive CD4+ T cells from blood. V gene TRBV7-8 combines with J gene TRBJ2-7; the D is unclear. The receptor was derived from a woman aged 40 to 49 in good health. CDR3 region: CASSLGSELYEQYF. Written as DNA, the CDR3 is TGTGCCAGCAGCTTAGGCTCGGAGTTGTACGAGCAGTACTTC.